This T cell receptor (beta chain) is drawn from a study of blood T cell repertoires in COVID-19. Assay: immunoSEQ multiplex PCR; the TCRdb copy retains only in-frame clones and omits some. The top ten hold about 2.2% of the sample, which has under 300,000 clones, 70% to 90% seen once. Germline V gene lookup returns CDR1 SGHVS and CDR2 FNYEAQ. CDR3 length: 16 residues. V was pared by 1 base and J by 6 bases, with 7 bases of the junction left unmatched. The sequenced sample was peripheral blood. The sequence was obtained from a man aged 30 to 39 who had recovered from COVID-19. The rearrangement joins TRBV7-6 to TRBJ2-1, with TRBD2 matching 9 bases. Written as DNA, the CDR3 is TGTGCCAGCAGCTTAGATAGGACTAGCGTTAGCAATGAGCAGTTCTTC. Translated, it gives CASSLDRTSVSNEQFF.